These T cell receptor beta chains were read from a single sample in a study of PD-L1 blockade in urothelial cancer. This table comes from immunoSEQ multiplex PCR, and its TCRdb copy is limited to in-frame clones, with some not included. The sample records approximately 79,000 clones, roughly 80% being singletons. The material was PBMCs, obtained around atezolizumab (anti-PD-L1) treatment. These receptor sequences come from a man aged 35 to 55 with urothelial cancer. Each CDR3 is given with its conserved first and last residue. D genes are given only for firm matches. Clone size, where shown, is once, few, many, or a class for clones that have expanded.

length: 15
V: TRBV4-1
size: .
D: TRBD1
J: TRBJ2-2
CDR3: CASSSRDRGSGELFF
DNA: TGCGCCAGCAGCTCCCGGGACAGGGGATCCGGGGAGCTGTTTTTT

length: 16
V: TRBV6-6
size: .
D: TRBD1
J: TRBJ1-1
CDR3: CASNFRDRGLNTEAFF
DNA: TGTGCCAGCAACTTCCGGGACAGGGGGCTGAACACTGAAGCTTTCTTT

length: 15
V: TRBV19
size: .
D: TRBD2
J: TRBJ2-7
CDR3: CASSIQTSGPREQYF
DNA: TGTGCCAGTAGTATTCAGACTAGCGGCCCCCGCGAGCAGTACTTC

length: 19
V: TRBV5-1
size: .
D: TRBD2
J: TRBJ2-3
CDR3: CASSLAPSGRARSTDTQYF
DNA: TGCGCCAGCAGCTTGGCTCCTAGCGGGAGGGCCAGGAGCACAGATACGCAGTATTTT

length: 16
V: TRBV19
size: few
D: .
J: TRBJ1-1
CDR3: CASTRNTMRANTEAFF
DNA: TGTGCCAGTACCAGAAACACCATGCGGGCGAACACTGAAGCTTTCTTT

length: 16
V: TRBV28
size: .
D: TRBD2
J: TRBJ2-7
CDR3: CASSAGEWRETYEQYF
DNA: TGTGCCAGCAGTGCCGGGGAGTGGCGGGAGACCTACGAGCAGTACTTC

length: 16
V: TRBV7-9
size: .
D: .
J: TRBJ2-2
CDR3: CASRGPLQPNTGELFF
DNA: TGTGCCAGCAGGGGGCCCCTTCAACCCAACACCGGGGAGCTGTTTTTT

length: 14
V: TRBV5-1
size: .
D: .
J: TRBJ1-4
CDR3: CASSLLGGDEKLFF
DNA: TGCGCCAGCAGCTTGCTCGGGGGTGATGAAAAACTGTTTTTT

length: 15
V: TRBV6-5
size: .
D: TRBD1
J: TRBJ2-3
CDR3: CASSYRDRGTDTQYF
DNA: TGTGCCAGCAGTTACAGGGACAGGGGAACAGATACGCAGTATTTT

length: 15
V: TRBV19
size: .
D: .
J: TRBJ2-3
CDR3: CASSIQAGVTDTQYF
DNA: TGTGCCAGTAGTATTCAGGCAGGGGTGACAGATACGCAGTATTTT

length: 15
V: TRBV29-1
size: .
D: .
J: TRBJ2-6
CDR3: CSARTDSSGANVLTF
DNA: TGCAGCGCCCGGACCGACAGCTCTGGGGCCAACGTCCTGACTTTC

length: 14
V: TRBV6-5
size: .
D: .
J: TRBJ2-3
CDR3: CASSNRGSTDTQYF
DNA: TGTGCCAGCAGTAATCGGGGAAGCACAGATACGCAGTATTTT

length: 15
V: TRBV19
size: .
D: TRBD1
J: TRBJ2-5
CDR3: CASSIVPGQRETQYF
DNA: TGTGCCAGTAGTATAGTCCCGGGACAGCGAGAGACCCAGTACTTC

length: 16
V: TRBV5-5
size: .
D: TRBD2
J: TRBJ2-4
CDR3: CASSTGLGGSSDIQYF
DNA: TGTGCCAGCAGCACGGGACTAGGGGGTTCGTCGGACATTCAGTACTTC

length: 11
V: TRBV20-1
size: once
D: .
J: TRBJ2-5
CDR3: CSALFRETQYF
DNA: TGCAGTGCTCTATTTCGGGAGACCCAGTACTTC

length: 13
V: TRBV29-1
size: few
D: TRBD1
J: TRBJ1-2
CDR3: CSVGGGTGKDYTF
DNA: TGCAGCGTTGGAGGGGGGACAGGGAAGGACTACACCTTC

length: 16
V: TRBV2
size: .
D: TRBD1
J: TRBJ2-6
CDR3: CASRGQGFSGANVLTF
DNA: TGTGCCAGCAGGGGACAGGGTTTCTCTGGGGCCAACGTCCTGACTTTC

length: 15
V: TRBV6-5
size: .
D: .
J: TRBJ2-7
CDR3: CASSYRRGRRHEQYF
DNA: TGTGCCAGCAGTTACAGGCGGGGGCGACGCCACGAGCAGTACTTC

length: 14
V: TRBV28
size: .
D: .
J: TRBJ1-3
CDR3: CASSLGLRGNTIYF
DNA: TGTGCCAGCAGTTTAGGCCTGAGGGGGAACACCATATATTTT

length: 15
V: TRBV25-1
size: .
D: TRBD1
J: TRBJ2-1
CDR3: CASSPRQGSYNEQFF
DNA: TGTGCCAGCAGTCCAAGACAGGGATCCTACAATGAGCAGTTCTTC

length: 12
V: TRBV5-1
size: .
D: .
J: TRBJ2-1
CDR3: CASTFRDNEQFF
DNA: TGCGCCAGCACCTTCAGGGACAATGAGCAGTTCTTC

length: 13
V: TRBV28
size: once
D: .
J: TRBJ1-2
CDR3: CASSPGQLSGYTF
DNA: TGTGCCAGCAGCCCGGGACAACTTTCCGGCTACACCTTC

length: 14
V: TRBV5-1
size: .
D: .
J: TRBJ2-5
CDR3: CASSLKGTQETQYF
DNA: TGCGCCAGCAGCTTGAAGGGGACACAAGAGACCCAGTACTTC

length: 16
V: TRBV5-1
size: .
D: .
J: TRBJ1-3
CDR3: CASSLGVGSSGNTIYF
DNA: TGCGCCAGCAGCTTGGGTGTCGGGAGCTCTGGAAACACCATATATTTT

length: 15
V: TRBV9
size: few
D: .
J: TRBJ1-2
CDR3: CASSRNQPGRYGYTF
DNA: TGTGCCAGCAGTCGTAACCAGCCGGGTCGCTATGGCTACACCTTC

length: 14
V: TRBV9
size: .
D: .
J: TRBJ2-7
CDR3: CASSVDAGSNEQYF
DNA: TGTGCCAGCAGCGTAGATGCGGGAAGCAACGAGCAGTACTTC

length: 14
V: TRBV18
size: .
D: TRBD1
J: TRBJ2-2
CDR3: CASNHRGEIGELFF
DNA: TGTGCCAGCAACCACAGGGGAGAGATCGGGGAGCTGTTTTTT

length: 13
V: TRBV2
size: once
D: .
J: TRBJ1-1
CDR3: CASSEIRGIKAFF
DNA: TGTGCCAGCAGTGAAATACGAGGGATCAAGGCTTTCTTT

length: 12
V: TRBV6-6
size: once
D: .
J: TRBJ1-2
CDR3: CASSSDSYGYTF
DNA: TGTGCCAGCAGTTCCGACAGCTATGGCTACACCTTC

length: 13
V: TRBV27
size: few
D: .
J: TRBJ2-7
CDR3: CASAYLFAYEQYF
DNA: TGTGCCAGCGCGTACCTCTTTGCCTACGAGCAGTACTTC

length: 15
V: TRBV2
size: .
D: TRBD2
J: TRBJ2-5
CDR3: CASRKVLAGQETQYF
DNA: TGTGCCAGCAGGAAAGTGCTAGCGGGCCAAGAGACCCAGTACTTC

length: 13
V: TRBV6-4
size: .
D: .
J: TRBJ1-5
CDR3: CASSPDSNQPQHF
DNA: TGTGCCAGCAGCCCAGATAGCAATCAGCCCCAGCATTTT

length: 14
V: TRBV5-1
size: .
D: TRBD2
J: TRBJ2-3
CDR3: CASRGTSMTDTQYF
DNA: TGCGCCAGCCGAGGGACTAGCATGACAGATACGCAGTATTTT

length: 14
V: TRBV5-6
size: once
D: .
J: TRBJ2-7
CDR3: CASSLEMRDAAQYF
DNA: TGTGCCAGCAGCTTGGAGATGCGGGACGCTGCGCAGTACTTC

length: 15
V: TRBV6-5
size: few
D: TRBD1
J: TRBJ1-2
CDR3: CASRTGDPLIDGYTF
DNA: TGTGCCAGCCGGACAGGGGACCCCCTAATTGATGGCTACACCTTC

length: 16
V: TRBV6-1
size: few
D: TRBD2
J: TRBJ2-3
CDR3: CASSETPLAGGDTQYF
DNA: TGTGCCAGCAGTGAAACCCCCCTAGCGGGAGGGGATACGCAGTATTTT

length: 14
V: TRBV6-6
size: once
D: .
J: TRBJ2-2
CDR3: CASSWTANTGELFF
DNA: TGTGCCAGCAGTTGGACAGCAAACACCGGGGAGCTGTTTTTT

length: 13
V: TRBV2
size: .
D: .
J: TRBJ2-3
CDR3: CASSDLGRDTQYF
DNA: TGTGCCAGCAGTGATCTGGGGAGAGATACGCAGTATTTT

length: 12
V: TRBV19
size: .
D: .
J: TRBJ2-7
CDR3: CASSGSNYEQYF
DNA: TGTGCCAGTAGCGGGAGTAACTACGAGCAGTACTTC

length: 13
V: TRBV6-5
size: .
D: .
J: TRBJ2-7
CDR3: CAVRDSSSYEQYF
DNA: TGTGCCGTCCGGGACTCAAGCTCCTACGAGCAGTACTTC

length: 12
V: TRBV28
size: once
D: .
J: TRBJ1-5
CDR3: CASSLRQGYQHF
DNA: TGTGCCAGCAGTTTACGCCAGGGTTACCAGCATTTT

length: 12
V: TRBV14
size: .
D: TRBD1
J: TRBJ1-1
CDR3: CASSQEGGLAFF
DNA: TGTGCCAGCAGCCAAGAAGGGGGCCTTGCTTTCTTT

length: 19
V: TRBV7-2
size: .
D: TRBD2
J: TRBJ2-2
CDR3: CASSFLRTSGRKDTGELFF
DNA: TGTGCCAGCAGCTTTCTTAGGACTAGCGGGAGGAAGGACACCGGGGAGCTGTTTTTT

length: 14
V: TRBV7-2
size: .
D: TRBD1
J: TRBJ2-1
CDR3: CASSLGTGELSWFF
DNA: TGTGCCAGCAGCCTTGGGACAGGGGAGTTGTCGTGGTTCTTC

length: 12
V: TRBV5-1
size: .
D: .
J: TRBJ2-1
CDR3: CASSLGGGQEFF
DNA: TGCGCCAGCAGCTTGGGCGGGGGACAGGAGTTCTTC

length: 16
V: TRBV5-1
size: .
D: TRBD1
J: TRBJ2-7
CDR3: CASSRLRSGTAYEQYF
DNA: TGCGCCAGCAGCCGCCTTCGTTCCGGGACAGCCTACGAGCAGTACTTC

length: 16
V: TRBV4-1
size: once
D: TRBD1
J: TRBJ1-5
CDR3: CASSQVPGQGDQPQHF
DNA: TGCGCCAGCAGCCAAGTACCGGGACAGGGCGACCAGCCCCAGCATTTT

length: 13
V: TRBV7-3
size: .
D: .
J: TRBJ1-5
CDR3: CASRHAGNQPQHF
DNA: TGTGCCAGCAGGCACGCGGGCAATCAGCCCCAGCATTTT

length: 14
V: TRBV19
size: .
D: .
J: TRBJ2-1
CDR3: CASSASGSYNEQFF
DNA: TGTGCCAGTAGTGCTAGTGGCTCCTACAATGAGCAGTTCTTC

length: 11
V: TRBV20-1
size: .
D: .
J: TRBJ2-7
CDR3: CSARDGYEQYF
DNA: TGCAGTGCTAGAGACGGGTACGAGCAGTACTTC